The sequence of this T cell receptor beta chain was determined in a study of blood T cell repertoires in COVID-19. Background on the study: COVID-19 samples collected from the United States, Italy and Spain covered acute and convalescent phases.

The ends were cut back, 1 base at V and 3 bases at J, with 9 bases in the middle. The CDR3 sequence is 14 residues long. Per the germline V gene, CDR1 is MNHEY and CDR2 is SVGAGI. How the authors handled the data: Amplification with reference gene primers provided the estimates of nucleated cell counts. Produced via immunoSEQ multiplex PCR; TCRdb's table is partial and in-frame only. V and J calls and clone size are copied from that table; D and trimming were computed from the DNA. The top ten hold around 4.3% of the sample, which has approximately 96,000 clones, approximately 90% seen once. Seattle patients were enrolled during active infection and followed longitudinally.

The genes are TRBV6-5 and TRBJ2-5; possible D gene TRBD1, 6 bases. Material: peripheral blood. This sequence originates from a human donor with COVID-19, enrolled during active disease. The donor label of this sample is uncertain. The CDR3 DNA is TGTGCCAGCAGTTACTTAACAGGGAAAGAGACCCAGTACTTC. Translating gives CASSYLTGKETQYF.